This TCR beta chain was observed in a study of human T cells and chemical hapten exposure (dated by TCRdb to the early 2020s). About the full investigation: For sensitization, 2% DPC in acetone was applied to a 2 cm by 2 cm area of upper inner arm skin. The patient cohort, mostly female, included alopecia areata with under or over 50% scalp involvement, alopecia totalis and alopecia universalis. In alopecia patients, the study followed how the peripheral blood TCR repertoire changed in vivo over primary and secondary sensitization to diphenylcyclopropenone (DPC), a hapten. Twenty-nine alopecia patients provided blood for TCR sequencing at one to four time points (pre-sensitization, 2, 6 and 24 weeks). Blood samples were taken from patients before sensitization (week 0) and then at 2, 6 and about 24 weeks after DPC sensitization. Libraries were pooled for sequencing, and per-sample TCR yields varied mainly because of small differences in library volumes within the pool. Throughout the approximately 24-week study period, patients were also given weekly therapeutic DPC doses on the scalp. Patch testing on the upper back used Finn chambers containing 0.01% DPC, with scoring done after 6 days according to International Contact Dermatitis Research Group standards.

In the case of this clonotype: Which antigen it targets is not known. There are no base qualities to consult, and no much larger clone falls within one base.

The research as a whole found: Expanded TCRs formed significantly more large CDR3 similarity clusters than pre-sensitization or healthy control sets, consistent with antigen-driven responses. DPC sensitization did not change how many TCRs were above 1 in 1000 frequency, and no evidence was found of alterations in global repertoire structure. After repeated subsampling, changes were observed in the strength of the expansion versus patch-test correlation and in the threshold at which the correlation became significant. Because all patients had alopecia, a presumed autoimmune disease, the immune response of the patients might differ from that of healthy individuals. Patch test score correlated positively with the number of PT1 expanded TCRs, reaching significance at thresholds 8, 16 and 32 but not at 4.

According to the study, the label for this sample's time point signals: patch test 2, 6 weeks after DPC sensitization. Per the publication, the treatment or condition label means: therapeutic diphenylcyclopropenone sensitization with weekly scalp DPC. Blood at each patch-test visit was drawn before the patch test was applied. To be eligible, patients had to be aged 18 to 70, diagnosed with alopecia and judged suitable for DPC therapy, while pregnant patients were excluded. Total RNA was extracted from unfractionated whole blood that had been collected in Tempus Blood RNA tubes. V loses 0 bases of germline sequence and J loses 4 bases, and the interval between the two ends is 3 bases. From the cysteine up to the phenylalanine, the CDR3 has a length of 13 residues. Only the CDR3 portion is preserved as DNA: 39 bases, with reading frame beginning at the first base. From the germline V gene, CDR1 is MNHEY and CDR2 is SVGEGT.

Library prep was done by RACE. The listed sequencing device is NextSeq 500. During library preparation, unique molecular identifiers were attached to individual cDNA molecules so that TCRs could be counted quantitatively and reproducibly. Each blood RNA sample was used to sequence both TCR alpha and TCR beta chains. The original pipeline was this. A median of around 96,000 TCRs per sample was observed, with a range of roughly 23,224 to 750,000. The Decombinator software suite was used to annotate V, J and CDR3 in the TCR reads. Every sample was subsampled to the same number of TCRs (28,000) for the PS versus PT1 abundance plots. Expanded TCRs were defined as absent before sensitization and observed at least eight times at the 2-week time point. The public sequencing data were trimmed at Q25 with fastp and processed into clonotypes with MiXCR by TCRdb, which kept only in-frame beta chains. Rows matching on CDR3 protein sequence are summarized as one entry with the most common DNA and genes. TCRdb's processing, not the authors', yielded these V and J calls. Across this sample there are 360,000 or so distinct CDR3 sequences, with about 6.3% seen only once. The top ten clonotypes cover less than 6.5% of the sample.

The material sequenced was whole blood, taken in connection with sensitization to the hapten diphenylcyclopropenone (DPC). The receptor's source is a woman younger than 30 with alopecia areata. Some clones in this sample may be carry-over from other donors' samples. The chain links TRBV6-2 or TRBV6-3 with TRBJ2-2; the D gene is unclear. The CDR3 reads CASSYSVTGELFF. The nucleotides read TGTGCCAGCAGTTACTCGGTCACCGGGGAGCTGTTTTTT.